This T cell receptor beta chain was found in a study of circulating tumor DNA in untreated peripheral T-cell lymphoma. Findings of the study overall: Tumor-specific clonotypes: identified in around 71% of patients, about 84% of baseline tissues.

This tumor tissue came from a pretreatment baseline collection. As to this clone: The target antigen is unknown.

Repertoires were generated with immunoSEQ multiplex PCR, while TCRdb's copy carries only in-frame clones and drops some. The sample lists 6,000 to 8,000 clones, about 75% seen once, with approximately 16% in the top ten. The length of the CDR3 is 13 residues. The V end was cut by 5 bases, the J end by 3 bases, with 8 bases between. Specimen: tumor tissue. The receptor was isolated from a human donor with peripheral T-cell lymphoma. The chain employs TRBV6-7 and TRBJ1-5; D is unclear. TRBV6-7 is given ORF status, its function remaining uncertain. The CDR3 region has the DNA TGTGCCAGCAGTGAAGTATACAATCAGCCCCAGCATTTT. Translated: CASSEVYNQPQHF.